A single sample is the source of the 6 T cell receptor beta chains below, sequenced in a study of OX40 agonist ivuxolimab in advanced cancers. Using immunoSEQ multiplex PCR, the repertoire was profiled, and TCRdb retains in-frame clones only, with some absent. The sample shows approximately 60,000 clones, roughly 86% of them seen only once. This specimen was CD4+ or CD8+ T cells sorted from blood, taken in a trial of the OX40 agonist ivuxolimab. Every receptor here comes from an adult with an advanced solid tumor such as melanoma, head and neck, liver or kidney cancer.

The CDR3 loop is CASSLDRIEAFF. The CDR3 bases are TGTGCCAGCAGTTTAGATAGGATTGAAGCTTTCTTT. The V and J genes are TRBV27 and TRBJ1-1; D unresolved. From germline, CDR1 is MNHEY and CDR2 SMNVEV (reference sequence). The ends were cut back, 2 bases at V and 7 bases at J, with 8 bases in the middle. The CDR3 length is 12 residues.

The chain recombines TRBV27 with TRBJ2-5; no clear D. Germline CDR1 is MNHEY and CDR2 is SMNVEV (reference sequence). This CDR3 region has 12 residues. The V gene lost 11 bases and the J gene lost 7 bases, with 17 bases spanning the gap. The CDR3 region is CASSHDKGTQYF. The DNA for the CDR3 is TGTGCCTCGAGCCACGATAAGGGGACCCAGTACTTC.

The chain combines TRBV5-1 with TRBJ2-7; 11 bases agree with TRBD1. V shed 4 bases and J 7 bases; nucleotides not matched to a gene: 7. The germline V gene has CDR1 SGHRS and CDR2 YFSETQ. This CDR3 contains 14 residues. CDR3 in amino acids: CASSIGQGAQEQYV. CDR3 nucleotides: TGCGCCAGCAGCATTGGACAGGGGGCGCAAGAGCAGTACGTC.

V gene TRBV19 combines with J gene TRBJ1-6, with a weak D call TRBD1 (5 bases). The germline V gene encodes CDR1 LNHDA and CDR2 SQIVND (reference sequence). Trimming took off 4 bases at V and 0 bases at J, with 16 bases between the two ends. The CDR3 spans 18 residues. The CDR3 coding sequence is TGTGCCAGTAGTAAACGGGACCTCAAGAGCTCCTATAATTCACCCCTCCACTTT. Encoded protein: CASSKRDLKSSYNSPLHF.

The chain joins TRBV11-2 to TRBJ2-7, with TRBD1 matching 7 bases. The germline V gene has CDR1 SGHAT and CDR2 FQNNGV. The CDR3 is made up of 13 amino acids. Trimming at V came to 1 base and at J to 6 bases, leaving 3 bases not matched to a gene. The CDR3 is CASSLATGSEQYV. For the CDR3, the DNA is TGTGCCAGCAGCTTAGCGACAGGGAGCGAGCAGTACGTC.

The genes are TRBV6-5 and TRBJ2-7, with no clear D. The germline V gene has CDR1 MNHEY and CDR2 SVGAGI. Trimming cost V 0 bases and J 7 bases, with 10 bases left between them. The CDR3 length is 13 residues. CDR3 in DNA: TGTGCCAGCAGTTACTCGGTAGCTGGTGAGCAGTACTTC. Translation gives CASSYSVAGEQYF.